This T cell receptor beta chain was captured by sequencing in a study of T cell responses to AZD1222 COVID-19 vaccine. Study-level points and caveats: The CD4 TCRs associated with vaccination extended across spike and predominated at 160-218 and 743-854. Among spike-specific TCRs, nearly half reportedly target unmutated variant regions.

This clone was picked up one time. What it binds is unknown. The CDR3 loop spans 11 amino acids. V was shortened by 3 bases and J by 3 bases, with 2 bases between the two germline ends. The method was immunoSEQ multiplex PCR; TCRdb's version includes in-frame clones alone and lacks a portion of them. The sample comprises 90,000 to 150,000 clones, about 90% of which are singletons, and 9.8% rests with the top ten. The source was peripheral blood, collected on day 0 of AZD1222 vaccination. This receptor was obtained from an adult in good health. The chain couples TRBV12-3 or TRBV12-4 to TRBJ2-5; unclear D gene. CDR3 sequence reads: CASSLEETQYF. CDR3 sequence (DNA): TGTGCCAGCAGTTTGGAAGAGACCCAGTACTTC.